These 25 T cell receptor beta chains were sequenced from one sample in a study of T-cell reconstitution after alpha-beta-depleted transplantation in children. Preparation of the TCRbeta library was carried out with unique molecular identifiers. TCRdb processed the PCR reads anew with MiXCR; each CDR3 protein has one entry. Of 530,000 or so distinct CDR3 sequences listed, 27% are singletons. Specimen: PBMCs, collected before TCRalphabeta/CD19-depleted stem cell transplant. These receptors came from a boy under two years old with Wiskott-Aldrich syndrome, due to receive a stem cell transplant.

This chain joins TRBV20-1 and TRBJ1-1; no clear D gene. The V gene lost 5 bases and the J gene lost 0 bases, with 4 bases spanning the gap. CDR1 and CDR2 (germline): DFQATT, SNEGSKA (reference sequence). The CDR3 extends over 11 amino acids. This CDR3 reads CSAFMNTEAFF. The CDR3 DNA reads TGCAGTGCTTTTATGAACACTGAAGCTTTCTTT.

This clonotype was seen a few times. This chain uses TRBV4-1 with TRBJ1-1; 7 positions match TRBD1. The CDR3 runs 17 residues. V trimming: 0 bases; J trimming: 3 bases; junction bases outside the gene matches: 10. CDR1 is MGHRA, CDR2 YSYEKL, per germline. The CDR3 loop reads CASSQDSFVRGDTEAFF. DNA of the CDR3: TGCGCCAGCAGCCAAGATAGTTTTGTCAGGGGGGACACTGAAGCTTTCTTT.

This clonotype has a handful of counts. This rearrangement joins TRBV7-2 to TRBJ2-1, with 11 bases aligning to TRBD2. Unmatched junction bases numbered 6, after V lost 1 base and J lost 10 bases. The CDR3 loop spans 15 amino acids. The germline gives CDR1 SGHTA, CDR2 FQGNSA. For the CDR3, the DNA is TGTGCCAGCAGCTTAGTACGACTAGCGGGGAAAGAGCAGTTCTTC. Its translation is CASSLVRLAGKEQFF.

This rearrangement joins TRBV7-2 to TRBJ2-5, with D perhaps being TRBD1 or TRBD2 (5 bases each). This CDR3 has 15 amino acids. V was cut by 2 bases and J by 4 bases, with 14 bases left in between. From germline, CDR1 is SGHTA and CDR2 FQGNSA. For the CDR3, the DNA is TGTGCCAGCAGCTTAAGTGTGGGGGTAGGAGAGACCCAGTACTTC. Protein: CASSLSVGVGETQYF.

The chain combines TRBV28 with TRBJ2-5; TRBD1 matches at 8 bases. With 3 bases clipped from V and 4 bases from J, the junction kept 4 bases outside the gene matches. Germline values: CDR1 MDHEN, CDR2 SYDVKM. The CDR3 sequence is 14 residues long. CDR3 bases: TGTGCCAGCAGTTTGAACGGACAGGGAGAGACCCAGTACTTC. As protein: CASSLNGQGETQYF. Full variable domain (missing parts from reference TRBV28 and TRBJ2-5): DVKVTQSSRYLVKRTGEKVFLECVQDMDHENMFWYRQDPGLGLRLIYFSYDVKMKEKGDIPEGYSVSREKKERFSLILESASTNQTSMYLCASSLNGQGETQYFGPGTRLLVL.

This clonotype was seen a few times. The V gene is TRBV20-1, the J gene TRBJ1-5, with a possible D match to TRBD1 (5 bases). CDR1 is DFQATT, CDR2 SNEGSKA, per germline (reference sequence). The CDR3 consists of 18 residues. Between the trimmed V and J ends, which lost 6 bases and 0 bases, there was a span of 24 bases. The CDR3 loop reads CSAAREGSSAYSNQPQHF. The CDR3 nucleotides are TGCAGTGCGGCCCGGGAGGGGTCTTCCGCTTATAGCAATCAGCCCCAGCATTTT.

There are a few counts of this clonotype. The chain is built from TRBV12-3 or TRBV12-4 and TRBJ2-7, with TRBD2 matching over 9 bases. CDR3 length equals 15 residues. The J segment lost 2 bases and the V segment lost 6 bases, leaving 8 bases of the junction unmatched. The CDR3 here is CASRGSGGRAYEQYF. The CDR3 region has the DNA TGTGCCAGCAGGGGTTCGGGCGGGAGGGCCTACGAGCAGTACTTC.

V usage is TRBV6-1 and J usage is TRBJ2-2; D remains unclear. Looked up from germline, CDR1 is MNHNS and CDR2 is SASEGT. V lost 5 bases to trimming and J lost 2 bases, with 15 bases between them. The CDR3 consists of 16 residues. CDR3 sequence (DNA): TGTGCCAGCAGTCCCCGCAGGCCGCACAACACCGGGGAGCTGTTTTTT. This codes for CASSPRRPHNTGELFF.

The chain recombines TRBV3-1 with TRBJ2-7; 8 positions agree with TRBD2. The CDR3 loop spans 12 amino acids. Per germline, CDR1 LGHDT and CDR2 YNNKEL (reference sequence). The V gene end was trimmed by 6 bases and the J gene end by 6 bases; junction bases not matched to a gene: 4. Here the CDR3 reads CASSQTSAEQYF. The CDR3 bases are TGTGCCAGCAGTCAGACTAGCGCCGAGCAGTACTTC.

This clonotype turned up a few times. This chain links TRBV5-1 with TRBJ2-7; the match to TRBD2 covers 12 bases. There are 15 residues in the CDR3. Germline CDR1 reads SGHRS; CDR2 reads YFSETQ. After removal of 0 bases from V and 6 bases from J, the junction contained 4 bases not matched to a gene. The CDR3 region is CASSLGLAGVGEQYF. The CDR3 bases are TGCGCCAGCAGCTTGGGACTAGCGGGAGTTGGCGAGCAGTACTTC.

V and J are TRBV5-1 and TRBJ2-2; 8 bases match TRBD2. Germline assignment: CDR1 SGHRS and CDR2 YFSETQ. The CDR3 extends over 15 amino acids. V lost 4 bases, J lost 7 bases, and 9 bases stayed unmatched. Here the CDR3 reads CASSPSGSRDGELFF. As DNA, the CDR3 is TGCGCCAGCAGCCCGAGCGGGAGCAGGGACGGGGAGCTGTTTTTT.

This chain connects TRBV24-1 to TRBJ2-1; 16 bases agree with TRBD2. This CDR3 is 20 amino acids long. V lost 4 bases, J lost 6 bases, and 14 bases stayed unmatched. Per the germline V gene, CDR1 is KGHDR and CDR2 is SFDVKD. Here the CDR3 reads CATSDPGLAGGPRLGNEQFF. The CDR3 DNA reads TGTGCCACCAGTGACCCGGGACTAGCGGGAGGGCCCAGGTTAGGCAATGAGCAGTTCTTC.

The genes are TRBV24-1 and TRBJ2-3; no reliable D call. Germline CDR1 is KGHDR and CDR2 is SFDVKD. Between the trimmed V and J ends, which lost 3 bases and 2 bases, there was a span of 14 bases. This CDR3 contains 16 residues. In DNA, the CDR3 is TGTGCCACCAGTGATCCCACCGGACGTCTCACAGATACGCAGTATTTT. Protein product: CATSDPTGRLTDTQYF.

The sample holds a few counts of this clonotype. The chain has TRBV7-9 and TRBJ2-5, with D maybe TRBD1 (6 bases). The V end was cut by 4 bases, the J end by 1 base, with 10 bases between. Germline V gene sequence: CDR1 SEHNR, CDR2 FQNEAQ (reference sequence). The CDR3 is 14 amino acids. The CDR3 loop reads CASSSQGLQETQYF. Here the CDR3 DNA reads TGTGCCAGCAGCTCTCAGGGGCTCCAAGAGACCCAGTACTTC. The full variable domain, its missing parts supplied by reference TRBV7-9 and TRBJ2-5, is DTGVSQNPRHKITKRGQNVTFRCDPISEHNRLYWYRQTLGQGPEFLTYFQNEAQLEKSRLLSDRFSAERPKGSFSTLEIQRTEQGDSAMYLCASSSQGLQETQYFGPGTRLLVL.

This chain links TRBV4-1 with TRBJ2-7; TRBD2 is a possible D gene (6 bases). Germline CDR1 and CDR2: MGHRA and YSYEKL. V lost 0 bases and J 6 bases, leaving 27 bases between the germline ends. The CDR3 length is 19 residues. The DNA of the CDR3 is TGCGCCAGCAGCCAAGATCTTGGCCCTAGCGCTAATGGCCTACGCGAGCAGTACTTC. This gives the protein CASSQDLGPSANGLREQYF.

This clonotype has just a few counts. The chain carries TRBV12-3 or TRBV12-4 and TRBJ1-3; possibly TRBD1 for D (5 bases). The CDR3 totals 14 residues. V gave up 5 bases and J gave up 0 bases, with 8 bases separating them. The CDR3 here is CASSEQDSGNTIYF. CDR3 in DNA: TGTGCCAGCAGTGAACAGGACTCTGGAAACACCATATATTTT.

The chain employs TRBV10-3 and TRBJ1-5; D gene ambiguous. Germline CDR1 and CDR2: ENHRY and SYGVKD. This CDR3 contains 12 residues. V dropped 10 bases and J dropped 3 bases, with 10 bases sitting between them. The CDR3 spells CATGRDNQPQHF. The DNA for the CDR3 is TGTGCCACCGGACGGGACAATCAGCCCCAGCATTTT.

This clonotype has more than one count but fewer than ten. The chain combines TRBV5-1 with TRBJ2-7; 9 nucleotides match TRBD1. The CDR3 has 15 residues. Trimming cost V 0 bases and J 5 bases; bases outside gene matches: 6. Germline values: CDR1 SGHRS, CDR2 YFSETQ. The CDR3 coding sequence is TGCGCCAGCAGCTTGGGCCGACAGGGGGGCCACGAGCAGTACTTC. It translates to CASSLGRQGGHEQYF.

This chain joins TRBV6-1 and TRBJ2-1, with TRBD2 as a possible D gene (5 bases). The CDR3 is 13 amino acids. V was pared by 8 bases and J by 7 bases, with 15 bases between. From germline, CDR1 is MNHNS and CDR2 SASEGT. CDR3: CASHWLAGNEQFF. The CDR3 DNA reads TGTGCCAGCCATTGGCTAGCTGGGAATGAGCAGTTCTTC.

The V gene is TRBV6-1, the J gene TRBJ2-1; 10 bases agree with TRBD2. The germline CDR1 and CDR2 sequences are MNHNS and SASEGT. The CDR3 is 14 residues long. With 6 bases clipped from V and 3 bases from J, the junction kept 2 bases outside the gene matches. CDR3 nucleotides: TGTGCCAGCAGGGGGACTAGCGACTACAATGAGCAGTTCTTC. Its translation: CASRGTSDYNEQFF.

The J gene is TRBJ2-1, the V gene TRBV5-1, with D unresolved. In germline, CDR1 is SGHRS, CDR2 YFSETQ. The CDR3 sequence is 16 residues long. Trimming stripped 0 bases from V and 0 bases from J, with 10 bases between. CDR3 sequence reads: CASSLVAQNSYNEQFF. CDR3 sequence (DNA): TGCGCCAGCAGCTTGGTCGCTCAAAACTCCTACAATGAGCAGTTCTTC.

This clonotype was detected a few times. The rearrangement links TRBV12-3 or TRBV12-4 to TRBJ2-1; no clear D. The CDR3 runs 16 residues. Trimming removed 5 bases from V and 5 bases from J, with 19 bases in between. The CDR3, as DNA: TGTGCCAGCAGTCCACGACTCATTCGTGGGGACAATGAGCAGTTCTTC. It yields the protein CASSPRLIRGDNEQFF.

This clonotype has only a few counts. The chain combines TRBV29-1 with TRBJ1-3, with 11 bases matching TRBD1. After removal of 4 bases from V and 1 base from J, the junction contained 3 bases not matched to a gene. The CDR3 runs 15 residues. Germline values: CDR1 SQVTM, CDR2 ANQGSEA. The CDR3 DNA follows: TGCAGCGTTGTGGACAGGGGGCTTTCTGGAAACACCATATATTTT. It yields the protein CSVVDRGLSGNTIYF.

Details on this clonotype: The germline gene is not matched at one end of the junction; a read error may be the cause. This chain's CDR3 is CASTLGASAYNEQFF. The CDR3 region has the DNA TGTGCCAGCACCCTAGGGGCTAGCGCTTACAATGAGCAGTTTTTC. This chain links TRBV12-3 or TRBV12-4 with TRBJ2-1; D perhaps matches TRBD2 (6 bases). This CDR3 has 15 amino acids.

V usage is TRBV29-1 and J usage is TRBJ2-6; 12 nucleotides align to TRBD1. The J segment lost 2 bases and the V segment lost 8 bases, leaving 4 bases of the junction unmatched. CDR3 length: 15 residues. Germline V lookup: CDR1 SQVTM, CDR2 ANQGSEA. This CDR3 is CSPRDRGPGANVLTF. CDR3 coding DNA: TGCAGCCCGAGGGACAGGGGGCCTGGGGCCAACGTCCTGACTTTC.